The rows below give T cell receptor beta chains drawn from one sample of a study of blood T cells in healthy people across ages. TCRdb itself ran the 5' RACE reads through MiXCR, one entry per CDR3 protein. The sample contains around 1,100,000 distinct CDR3 sequences, about two fifths of which appear only once. Material: blood. These TCRs come from a man younger than 30 in good health. Each CDR3 is given with its conserved first and last residue. A D gene is named only where the DNA matches it firmly. Clone size appears in some rows only: once, few, many, or a class for an expanded clone.

d_gene: .; v_gene: TRBV12-5; abundance: .; j_gene: TRBJ1-5; CDR3aa: CASGLLQPGYSNQPQHF
d_gene: .; v_gene: TRBV7-3; abundance: .; j_gene: TRBJ1-1; CDR3aa: CASSVRGGEAFF
d_gene: .; v_gene: TRBV7-3; abundance: few; j_gene: TRBJ2-2; CDR3aa: CASSLGSPTGELFF
d_gene: TRBD2; v_gene: TRBV6-6; abundance: few; j_gene: TRBJ2-3; CDR3aa: CASSYLPPSGGADTQYF
d_gene: TRBD2; v_gene: TRBV5-1; abundance: few; j_gene: TRBJ2-3; CDR3aa: CASSLLAGANTDTQYF
d_gene: TRBD1; v_gene: TRBV2; abundance: .; j_gene: TRBJ2-3; CDR3aa: CASSKLQGTTYTDTQYF
d_gene: .; v_gene: TRBV7-6; abundance: few; j_gene: TRBJ2-5; CDR3aa: CASSLRAGQETQYF
d_gene: .; v_gene: TRBV5-1; abundance: few; j_gene: TRBJ1-2; CDR3aa: CASSPGRGVSSGYTF
d_gene: TRBD1; v_gene: TRBV20-1; abundance: few; j_gene: TRBJ1-1; CDR3aa: CKVKTGDTEAFF
d_gene: TRBD2; v_gene: TRBV12-3/TRBV12-4; abundance: .; j_gene: TRBJ2-3; CDR3aa: CASSFQTSGGTDTQYF
d_gene: TRBD1; v_gene: TRBV7-9; abundance: .; j_gene: TRBJ1-2; CDR3aa: CASLTGDSVIYGYTF
d_gene: TRBD1; v_gene: TRBV11-1; abundance: .; j_gene: TRBJ1-1; CDR3aa: CASSLAWQGGTEAFF
d_gene: TRBD1; v_gene: TRBV7-2; abundance: .; j_gene: TRBJ1-2; CDR3aa: CASSLATGQGYGYTF
d_gene: .; v_gene: TRBV6-1; abundance: .; j_gene: TRBJ1-4; CDR3aa: CASSDGSVGEKLFF
d_gene: .; v_gene: TRBV4-3; abundance: few; j_gene: TRBJ1-4; CDR3aa: CASSQEPGALNEKLFF
d_gene: .; v_gene: TRBV6-2/TRBV6-3; abundance: .; j_gene: TRBJ2-1; CDR3aa: CASSYKTRVPSNEQFF
d_gene: TRBD1; v_gene: TRBV20-1; abundance: .; j_gene: TRBJ1-5; CDR3aa: CSASGDRGFNQPQHF
d_gene: .; v_gene: TRBV5-4; abundance: few; j_gene: TRBJ2-7; CDR3aa: CASSLGPNSYEQYF
d_gene: TRBD1; v_gene: TRBV29-1; abundance: .; j_gene: TRBJ2-1; CDR3aa: CSGQIGQGAETQFF
d_gene: TRBD1; v_gene: TRBV27; abundance: .; j_gene: TRBJ2-1; CDR3aa: CASSLPPGTGNNEQFF
d_gene: .; v_gene: TRBV15; abundance: few; j_gene: TRBJ1-2; CDR3aa: CATRIGGTLNYGYTF
d_gene: .; v_gene: TRBV10-3; abundance: .; j_gene: TRBJ2-7; CDR3aa: CAISESGRTAAYEQYF
d_gene: TRBD2; v_gene: TRBV25-1; abundance: .; j_gene: TRBJ2-1; CDR3aa: CASSEKPNGGDEQFF